This T cell receptor (beta chain) appears in the sequencing data of a study of OX40 agonist ivuxolimab in advanced cancers. Whole-study context: The study enrolled dose-escalation patients with hepatocellular carcinoma, melanoma, renal cell or head and neck cancer. Study-wide results and caveats: Among the lowest peripheral clonal expansion occurred in 0.1-3.0 mg/kg partial responders. Normalized T-cell clonal expansion was also low in some nonresponders.

Germline V gives CDR1 LNHNV, CDR2 YYDKDF (reference sequence). There are 16 residues in the CDR3. The V end lost 7 bases, the J end lost 3 bases, and 18 bases lay between the germline ends. The data were produced by immunoSEQ multiplex PCR, yet TCRdb's version contains in-frame clones alone and is incomplete. The sample contains some 19,000 clones, over 80% of which appear only once. With regard to this clone: What it binds is not known.

The sample was CD4+ or CD8+ T cells sorted from blood, taken in a trial of the OX40 agonist ivuxolimab. The origin of this receptor is an adult with an advanced solid tumor such as melanoma, head and neck, liver or kidney cancer. The chain has TRBV15 and TRBJ1-4, with D perhaps matching TRBD1 (6 bases). CDR3 protein: CATTPSRGSANEKLFF. CDR3 coding DNA: TGTGCCACCACCCCCTCCAGGGGAAGTGCTAATGAAAAACTGTTTTTT.